The 32 T cell receptor beta chains below all came from one sample that was sequenced in a study of blood T cell repertoires in COVID-19. The method was immunoSEQ multiplex PCR; TCRdb's version includes in-frame clones alone and lacks a portion of them. There are roughly 29,000 clones in the sample; roughly 84% occur only once, and 8% to 10% lies in the top ten. Sequenced sample: peripheral blood. These receptor sequences come from an elderly man with active COVID-19.

The chain joins TRBV5-5 to TRBJ1-2; tentatively, D is TRBD1 (5 bases). The germline V gene has CDR1 SGHKS and CDR2 YYEKEE (reference sequence). The CDR3 loop spans 15 amino acids. Trimming stripped 0 bases from V and 0 bases from J, with 9 bases between. The CDR3 sequence: CASSLEGNPNYGYTF. The CDR3 DNA reads as TGTGCCAGCAGCTTGGAGGGGAACCCTAACTATGGCTACACCTTC.

This chain links TRBV10-3 with TRBJ1-6; weak D call: TRBD1 (5 bases). Trimming took off 4 bases at V and 2 bases at J, with 12 bases between the two ends. Germline V gene data show CDR1 as ENHRY and CDR2 as SYGVKD. This CDR3 is 16 amino acids long. The CDR3 is CAISVSGLPYNSPLHF. The CDR3 coding sequence is TGTGCCATCAGTGTCTCGGGACTGCCCTATAATTCACCCCTCCACTTT.

This clone has just one count. The rearrangement uses TRBV19 and TRBJ1-1; perhaps TRBD1 as D (6 bases). The CDR3 contains 13 residues. V lost 4 bases to trimming and J lost 6 bases, with 12 bases between them. Germline lookup yields CDR1 LNHDA and CDR2 SQIVND (reference sequence). The CDR3, as DNA: TGTGCCAGTAGTAATACAGGGTGGCCTGAAGCTTTCTTT. Its protein product is CASSNTGWPEAFF. Combining the CDR3 with reference TRBV19 and TRBJ1-1 gives the whole variable domain DGGITQSPKYLFRKEGQNVTLSCEQNLNHDAMYWYRQDPGQGLRLIYYSQIVNDFQKGDIAEGYSVSREKKESFPLTVTSAQKNPTAFYLCASSNTGWPEAFFGQGTRLTVV.

CDR3 sequence reads: CASSEVDNPYGYTF. CDR3 DNA: TGTGCCAGCAGTGAAGTAGACAATCCATATGGCTACACCTTC. The chain uses TRBV2 and TRBJ1-2; D gene unclear. The V gene's germline CDR1 is SNHLY and CDR2 FYNNEI. CDR3 length equals 14 residues. V was trimmed by 1 base and J by 5 bases, leaving 11 bases between them.

The rearrangement links TRBV7-2 to TRBJ2-7, with D possibly TRBD1 on 8 matching bases. The CDR3 runs 15 residues. Trimming shortened V by 5 bases and J by 3 bases, and 17 bases separated the two germline ends. From germline, CDR1 is SGHTA and CDR2 FQGNSA. For the CDR3, the DNA is TGTGCCAGCAGCCTCGGACAGGGAGGGATCTACGAGCAGTACTTC. Its protein is CASSLGQGGIYEQYF.

The chain carries TRBV7-9 and TRBJ1-1, with D unresolved. The ends were cut back, 5 bases at V and 1 base at J, with 5 bases in the middle. In germline, CDR1 is SEHNR, CDR2 FQNEAQ (reference sequence). CDR3 length: 12 residues. The CDR3 protein is CASSPQNTEAFF. Here the CDR3 DNA reads TGTGCCAGCAGCCCCCAGAACACTGAAGCTTTCTTT.

This chain connects TRBV11-2 to TRBJ1-5; 7 positions match TRBD1. V lost 1 base and J lost 1; bases outside the gene matches: 1. The CDR3 runs 15 residues. CDR1 and CDR2 (germline): SGHAT, FQNNGV. DNA for the CDR3: TGTGCCAGCAGCTTAGGGGGACAGAGCAATCAGCCCCAGCATTTT. The encoded protein is CASSLGGQSNQPQHF.

Here the CDR3 DNA reads TGTGCCAGCAGCCCACTTAGCGGGGGGGCCCGGGAGCAGTTCTTC. Translated, it gives CASSPLSGGAREQFF. The chain combines TRBV7-9 with TRBJ2-1; 11 bases align to TRBD2. Germline V gene sequence: CDR1 SEHNR, CDR2 FQNEAQ (reference sequence). There are 15 residues in the CDR3. V lost 5 bases to trimming and J lost 10 bases; unmatched junction nucleotides: 10.

This clone was detected only once. This rearrangement joins TRBV30 to TRBJ1-4; no definite D call. This CDR3 spans 11 amino acids. CDR1 GTSNPN and CDR2 SVGIG come from the germline V gene (reference sequence). Trimming shortened V by 2 bases and J by 8 bases, and 6 bases separated the two germline ends. The CDR3 DNA is TGTGCCTGGAGTATTCGGGAAAAACTGTTTTTT. The encoded protein is CAWSIREKLFF. Full variable domain (missing parts from reference TRBV30 and TRBJ1-4): SQTIHQWPATLVQPVGSPLSLECTVEGTSNPNLYWYRQAAGRGLQLLFYSVGIGQISSEVPQNLSASRPQDRQFILSSKKLLLSDSGFYLCAWSIREKLFFGSGTQLSVL.

The gene calls are TRBV5-8 and TRBJ2-3, with 15 bases identical to TRBD2. The germline V gene has CDR1 SGHTS and CDR2 YDEGEE. J was trimmed by 4 bases and V by 4 bases; bases with no gene match: 7. This CDR3 has 17 residues. CDR3 amino acids: CASSLVRTSGGADTQYF. CDR3 sequence (DNA): TGTGCCAGCAGCCTTGTGAGGACTAGCGGGGGGGCAGATACGCAGTATTTT.

The chain has TRBV10-1 and TRBJ2-2; D gene ambiguous. The CDR3 spans 13 residues. V dropped 4 bases and J dropped 4 bases, with 7 bases sitting between them. The germline CDR1 and CDR2 sequences are WNHNN and SYGVQD (reference sequence). CDR3 protein: CASSGLFTGELFF. CDR3 coding DNA: TGCGCCAGCAGTGGACTGTTCACCGGGGAGCTGTTTTTT.

This rearrangement joins TRBV12-5 to TRBJ1-1; D remains unclear. Germline V gene sequence: CDR1 LGHNT, CDR2 FRNRAP. Trimming left V 0 bases short and J 1 base short, with 9 bases between. CDR3 length: 15 residues. The CDR3 is CASGLVPGGNTEAFF. The CDR3 DNA sequence: TGTGCTAGTGGTTTGGTACCAGGAGGGAACACTGAAGCTTTCTTT.

This clone has a single count. The chain is built from TRBV2 and TRBJ1-5; D is ambiguous. Trimming pared 7 bases from V and 1 base from J, leaving 14 bases between. The CDR3 contains 15 residues. From germline, CDR1 is SNHLY and CDR2 FYNNEI. CDR3 DNA: TGTGCCAGCAACCCGGGAGGCGGGAGCAATCAGCCCCAGCATTTT. Translation gives CASNPGGGSNQPQHF.

This clone is medium-sized in the sample. The chain uses TRBV5-3 and TRBJ1-1; 11 nucleotides agree with TRBD1. TRBV5-3 qualifies as an ORF whose function is uncertain. The J segment lost 1 base and the V segment lost 4 bases, leaving 18 bases of the junction unmatched. The CDR3 runs to 20 residues. The CDR3 DNA is TGTGCCAGAAGCCCAAAGAGGACAGGGGGCAGCGGACTATGGAACACTGAAGCTTTCTTT. Translated: CARSPKRTGGSGLWNTEAFF.

This sequence joins TRBV5-1 and TRBJ1-3; D not resolved. The CDR3 loop spans 14 amino acids. V lost 2 bases and J 4 bases, leaving 10 bases between the germline ends. CDR1 and CDR2 (germline): SGHRS, YFSETQ. The CDR3 loop is CASSLGGPGNTIYF. The DNA of the CDR3 is TGCGCCAGCAGCTTAGGTGGGCCGGGAAACACCATATATTTT.

This clone has only one observation. This chain uses TRBV4-1 with TRBJ2-4; TRBD1 matches at 9 bases. Unmatched junction bases numbered 12, after V lost 4 bases and J lost 8 bases. The CDR3 sequence is 16 residues long. The germline V gene encodes CDR1 MGHRA and CDR2 YSYEKL. CDR3 nucleotide sequence: TGCGCCAGCAGCCGTTTCGGGGACAGGGTTTTAGACATTCAGTACTTC. It codes for CASSRFGDRVLDIQYF.

This clone was detected a few times. The V gene is TRBV18, the J gene TRBJ1-5; no clear D. V gave up 0 bases and J gave up 1 base, with 7 bases separating them. The CDR3 loop spans 15 amino acids. Germline lookup yields CDR1 KGHSH and CDR2 LQKENI. CDR3 amino acids: CASSPPSVSNQPQHF. DNA of the CDR3: TGTGCCAGCTCACCACCGTCCGTGAGCAATCAGCCCCAGCATTTT. The full variable domain, its missing parts supplied by reference TRBV18 and TRBJ1-5, is NAGVMQNPRHLVRRRGQEARLRCSPMKGHSHVYWYRQLPEEGLKFMVYLQKENIIDESGMPKERFSAEFPKEGPSILRIQQVVRGDSAAYFCASSPPSVSNQPQHFGDGTRLSIL.

The V gene is TRBV19, the J gene TRBJ1-2; perhaps TRBD1 as D (5 bases). The CDR3 runs to 16 residues. The V gene's germline CDR1 is LNHDA and CDR2 SQIVND (reference sequence). Trimming removed 3 bases at V and 2 bases at J, with 16 bases between. Here the CDR3 DNA reads TGTGCCAGTAGTATCGCACCTCGGGGGGAGAACTATGGCTACACCTTC. This codes for CASSIAPRGENYGYTF. Full variable domain (remainder filled in from reference TRBV19 and TRBJ1-2): DGGITQSPKYLFRKEGQNVTLSCEQNLNHDAMYWYRQDPGQGLRLIYYSQIVNDFQKGDIAEGYSVSREKKESFPLTVTSAQKNPTAFYLCASSIAPRGENYGYTFGSGTRLTVV.

This clone was picked up one time. The V and J genes are TRBV7-3 and TRBJ2-4; D call uncertain. V was clipped by 8 bases and J by 0 bases, with 8 bases between them. Per the germline V gene, CDR1 is SGHTA and CDR2 is FQGTGA. The CDR3 is 13 residues long. DNA of the CDR3: TGTGCCAGCGGTGGGCAAGCCAAAAACATTCAGTACTTC. Amino acids: CASGGQAKNIQYF.

The rearrangement joins TRBV4-2 to TRBJ1-2; 10 nucleotides match TRBD1. The CDR3 runs 15 residues. CDR1 is LGHNA, CDR2 YNFKEQ, per germline. J gave up 2 bases and V 4 bases, and 4 bases lay outside the gene matches. CDR3 in DNA: TGTGCCAGCAGCCTGACAGGGGGCGCCAACTATGGCTACACCTTC. Translation gives CASSLTGGANYGYTF.

V and J are TRBV5-1 and TRBJ2-1; D might be TRBD2 (5 bases). CDR1 is SGHRS and CDR2 is YFSETQ in the germline V gene. Trimming stripped 3 bases from V and 2 bases from J, with 6 bases between. The CDR3 has 13 residues. This CDR3 is CASSWGAYNEQFF. The CDR3 DNA follows: TGCGCCAGCAGCTGGGGAGCCTACAATGAGCAGTTCTTC.

V is TRBV11-2 and J is TRBJ1-1; 9 bases map to TRBD1. CDR3 length: 14 residues. From germline, CDR1 is SGHAT and CDR2 FQNNGV. J lost 7 bases, V lost 5 bases, and 8 bases had no gene match. The CDR3 DNA follows: TGTGCCAGCAGCATTACAGGGGGCCGGGGTGAAGCTTTCTTT. It is translated as CASSITGGRGEAFF.

The chain uses TRBV27 and TRBJ1-1; perhaps TRBD1 as D (6 bases). CDR3 length: 15 amino acids. CDR1 is MNHEY, CDR2 SMNVEV, per germline (reference sequence). Between the trimmed V and J ends, which lost 0 bases and 6 bases, there was a span of 14 bases. CDR3 DNA sequence: TGTGCCAGCAGTTTATCGGGGGGGCGGATAGCTGAAGCTTTCTTT. Its translation: CASSLSGGRIAEAFF.

The chain links TRBV5-6 to TRBJ2-3; no firm D call. The CDR3 runs 12 residues. V was clipped by 4 bases and J by 6 bases, with 9 bases between them. Per germline, CDR1 SGHDT and CDR2 YYEEEE. CDR3 nucleotides: TGTGCCAGCAGCCTCAGGTGGGATACGCAGTATTTT. Its protein is CASSLRWDTQYF.

As to this clone: The same CDR3 is also encoded by other DNA sequences in this sample. This sequence joins TRBV5-1 and TRBJ2-5; D is unresolved. V dropped 5 bases and J dropped 2 bases, with 7 bases sitting between them. CDR3 length equals 12 residues. Germline V gene sequence: CDR1 SGHRS, CDR2 YFSETQ. CDR3 amino acids: CASRGLQETQYF. The CDR3 nucleotides are TGCGCCAGCAGGGGCCTACAAGAGACCCAGTACTTC.

The genes are TRBV5-1 and TRBJ2-2; 9 positions agree with TRBD2. CDR1 and CDR2 from the germline V gene are SGHRS and YFSETQ. This CDR3 spans 14 amino acids. J gave up 7 bases and V 3 bases, and 4 bases lay outside the gene matches. CDR3 sequence (DNA): TGCGCCAGCAGCTGGACTAGCGACGACGGGGAGCTGTTTTTT. It translates to CASSWTSDDGELFF.

The rearrangement links TRBV3-1 (or the pseudogene TRBV3-2) to TRBJ2-5; D is unclear. The ends were cut back, 1 base at V and 1 base at J, with 10 bases in the middle. The CDR3 runs to 15 residues. Germline V gene sequence: CDR1 LGHDT, CDR2 YNNKEL (reference sequence). CDR3 protein: CASSQAPTSQETQYF. The CDR3 DNA reads as TGTGCCAGCAGCCAAGCGCCTACTTCCCAAGAGACCCAGTACTTC.

V and J are TRBV5-1 and TRBJ1-2; D is unresolved. CDR1 and CDR2 (germline): SGHRS, YFSETQ. The CDR3 runs to 15 residues. V lost 3 bases, J lost 4 bases, and 16 bases lay in between. The CDR3 reads CASSSGRVGSYGYTF. The CDR3 coding sequence is TGCGCCAGCAGCTCGGGGAGGGTAGGGAGCTATGGCTACACCTTC.

The rearrangement joins TRBV5-6 to TRBJ2-7; TRBD1 matches 7 bases. The length of the CDR3 is 14 residues. Unmatched junction bases numbered 10, after V lost 4 bases and J lost 6 bases. Germline V lookup: CDR1 SGHDT, CDR2 YYEEEE. The CDR3 here is CASSPTGRKGEQYF. The DNA of the CDR3 is TGTGCCAGCAGCCCGACAGGGAGAAAGGGCGAGCAGTACTTC. The entire variable domain, with the rest obtained from reference TRBV5-6 and TRBJ2-7, is as follows: DAGVTQSPTHLIKTRGQQVTLRCSPKSGHDTVSWYQQALGQGPQFIFQYYEEEERQRGNFPDRFSGHQFPNYSSELNVNALLLGDSALYLCASSPTGRKGEQYFGPGTRLTVT.

This clone was seen a handful of times. The chain carries TRBV3-1 (or the pseudogene TRBV3-2) and TRBJ2-7; D is ambiguous. The germline gives CDR1 LGHDT, CDR2 YNNKEL (reference sequence). The CDR3 has 14 amino acids. V lost 5 bases and J lost 1, with 12 bases in between. The CDR3 region is CASSTRLGSYEQYF. CDR3 DNA: TGTGCCAGCAGCACCCGCCTAGGTTCCTACGAGCAGTACTTC.

The rearrangement uses TRBV7-2 and TRBJ1-3; D remains ambiguous. This CDR3 contains 15 residues. The germline gives CDR1 SGHTA, CDR2 FQGNSA. Trimming removed 5 bases at V and 2 bases at J, with 13 bases between. CDR3 sequence (DNA): TGTGCCAGCAGCCCCCTCGTCGGGACTGGAAACACCATATATTTT. Its translation: CASSPLVGTGNTIYF.

The chain links TRBV13 to TRBJ2-3, with 9 bases that match TRBD1. The ends lost 5 bases at V and 2 bases at J; junction bases unmatched: 5. Germline CDR1 reads PRHDT; CDR2 reads FYEKMQ (reference sequence). The length of the CDR3 is 15 residues. The CDR3 DNA is TGTGCCAGCAGCAAGGACAGGGGAAACACAGATACGCAGTATTTT. Its protein product is CASSKDRGNTDTQYF.